Listed below are T cell receptor beta chains from one sample, sequenced in a study of shared clonotypes between healthy human individuals. Produced via immunoSEQ multiplex PCR; TCRdb's table is partial and in-frame only. This sample yields around 1,000,000 clones, of which around 77% are seen a single time; more than 0.85% belongs to the top ten. Sequencing input: memory CD4+ T cells from PBMCs. These receptors were taken from a man between 18 and 29 years old in good health. Some clones in this sample may be carry-over from other donors' samples. Each CDR3 is given with its conserved first and last residue. The order of the fields is J gene, clone size, V gene, D gene, CDR3 DNA, CDR3 protein. A D gene is named only where the DNA matches it firmly. Clone size appears in some rows only: once, few, many, or a class for an expanded clone.

J gene: TRBJ2-3; clone size: few; V gene: TRBV2; D gene: TRBD2; CDR3 DNA: TGTGCCACCAAAGCCACGGGGACTAGGGTTAGCGATACGCAGTATTTT; CDR3 protein: CATKATGTRVSDTQYF
J gene: TRBJ1-3; clone size: .; V gene: TRBV7-3; D gene: .; CDR3 DNA: TGTGCCAGCAGCTTTGGACCGGGCAACACCATATATTTT; CDR3 protein: CASSFGPGNTIYF
J gene: TRBJ2-7; clone size: .; V gene: TRBV20-1; D gene: .; CDR3 DNA: TGCAGTATACAGAGGGGTAGCGAGCAGTACTTC; CDR3 protein: CSIQRGSEQYF
J gene: TRBJ1-3; clone size: .; V gene: TRBV10-3; D gene: .; CDR3 DNA: TGTGCCATCAGTGAATTCCAGGGGTCCCCTGGAAACACCATATATTTT; CDR3 protein: CAISEFQGSPGNTIYF
J gene: TRBJ2-7; clone size: .; V gene: TRBV6-1; D gene: .; CDR3 DNA: TGTGCCAGCAGCGCCCGGCGGACAGCGTACGAGCAGTACTTC; CDR3 protein: CASSARRTAYEQYF
J gene: TRBJ1-3; clone size: many; V gene: TRBV4-3; D gene: .; CDR3 DNA: TGCGCCAGCAGCCAAGGCCTCGGGAGCTCTGGAAACACCATATATTTT; CDR3 protein: CASSQGLGSSGNTIYF
J gene: TRBJ2-5; clone size: .; V gene: TRBV7-9; D gene: .; CDR3 DNA: TGTGCCAGCAGCTCATTCCGGGACGAGAAGACCCAGTACTTC; CDR3 protein: CASSSFRDEKTQYF
J gene: TRBJ2-7; clone size: .; V gene: TRBV5-4; D gene: .; CDR3 DNA: TGTGCCAGCAGCTTTGAACTTAGGGGGTACGAGCAGTACTTC; CDR3 protein: CASSFELRGYEQYF
J gene: TRBJ1-4; clone size: once; V gene: TRBV11-2; D gene: .; CDR3 DNA: TGTGCCAGCAGCTTACTACAGGGCGACGAAAAACTGTTTTTT; CDR3 protein: CASSLLQGDEKLFF
J gene: TRBJ1-1; clone size: once; V gene: TRBV30; D gene: .; CDR3 DNA: TGTGCCTGGAGTGGACAGTTCATGAACACTGAAGCTTTCTTT; CDR3 protein: CAWSGQFMNTEAFF
J gene: TRBJ2-2; clone size: .; V gene: TRBV5-1; D gene: .; CDR3 DNA: TGCGCCAGCAGCGCCAATAATCTTGGGAACACCGGGGAGCTGTTTTTT; CDR3 protein: CASSANNLGNTGELFF
J gene: TRBJ1-3; clone size: .; V gene: TRBV7-8; D gene: .; CDR3 DNA: TGTGCCAGCAGCTTATTAAGGATTCTACAACCTGGAAACACCATATATTTT; CDR3 protein: CASSLLRILQPGNTIYF
J gene: TRBJ2-3; clone size: .; V gene: TRBV7-9; D gene: .; CDR3 DNA: TGTGCCAGCAGCTTAGGTCAGTTAGGTACGCAGTATTTT; CDR3 protein: CASSLGQLGTQYF
J gene: TRBJ2-5; clone size: .; V gene: TRBV7-6; D gene: .; CDR3 DNA: TGTGCCAGCAGCTTAGAGACACAGTGGGGAGAGACCCAGTACTTC; CDR3 protein: CASSLETQWGETQYF
J gene: TRBJ2-7; clone size: many; V gene: TRBV15; D gene: TRBD2; CDR3 DNA: TGTGCCACCAGCCGTCTAGCGGGAGGGGAGCACGAGCAGTACTTC; CDR3 protein: CATSRLAGGEHEQYF
J gene: TRBJ2-1; clone size: .; V gene: TRBV7-9; D gene: TRBD2; CDR3 DNA: TGTGCCAGCAGCGCTACTAGCGGATACAATGAGCAGTTCTTC; CDR3 protein: CASSATSGYNEQFF